This TCR beta chain was identified during a study of blood T cell repertoires in COVID-19. Study information: There were acute and convalescent COVID-19 samples, and they came from the United States, Italy and Spain.

Only a few counts were recorded for this clone. Under the authors' procedure: It was from reference gene primer amplification that nucleated cell counts were estimated. The method was immunoSEQ multiplex PCR; TCRdb's version includes in-frame clones alone and lacks a portion of them. The DNA was the basis for D and trimming; V, J and clone size are from that table. The data contain about 180,000 clones, about 85% of them singletons. The CDR3 runs 15 residues. V was clipped by 1 base and J by 4 bases, with 11 bases between them. Germline CDR1 reads LGHNA; CDR2 reads YSLEER. Sequencing was carried out using peripheral blood. The chain is built from TRBV4-3 and TRBJ1-3; no clear D. The receptor was derived from a woman aged 50 to 60 with COVID-19, enrolled during active disease. CDR3 residues: CASSQGRNSGNTIYF. CDR3 coding DNA: TGCGCCAGCAGCCAAGGCCGAAACAGCGGAAACACCATATATTTT.